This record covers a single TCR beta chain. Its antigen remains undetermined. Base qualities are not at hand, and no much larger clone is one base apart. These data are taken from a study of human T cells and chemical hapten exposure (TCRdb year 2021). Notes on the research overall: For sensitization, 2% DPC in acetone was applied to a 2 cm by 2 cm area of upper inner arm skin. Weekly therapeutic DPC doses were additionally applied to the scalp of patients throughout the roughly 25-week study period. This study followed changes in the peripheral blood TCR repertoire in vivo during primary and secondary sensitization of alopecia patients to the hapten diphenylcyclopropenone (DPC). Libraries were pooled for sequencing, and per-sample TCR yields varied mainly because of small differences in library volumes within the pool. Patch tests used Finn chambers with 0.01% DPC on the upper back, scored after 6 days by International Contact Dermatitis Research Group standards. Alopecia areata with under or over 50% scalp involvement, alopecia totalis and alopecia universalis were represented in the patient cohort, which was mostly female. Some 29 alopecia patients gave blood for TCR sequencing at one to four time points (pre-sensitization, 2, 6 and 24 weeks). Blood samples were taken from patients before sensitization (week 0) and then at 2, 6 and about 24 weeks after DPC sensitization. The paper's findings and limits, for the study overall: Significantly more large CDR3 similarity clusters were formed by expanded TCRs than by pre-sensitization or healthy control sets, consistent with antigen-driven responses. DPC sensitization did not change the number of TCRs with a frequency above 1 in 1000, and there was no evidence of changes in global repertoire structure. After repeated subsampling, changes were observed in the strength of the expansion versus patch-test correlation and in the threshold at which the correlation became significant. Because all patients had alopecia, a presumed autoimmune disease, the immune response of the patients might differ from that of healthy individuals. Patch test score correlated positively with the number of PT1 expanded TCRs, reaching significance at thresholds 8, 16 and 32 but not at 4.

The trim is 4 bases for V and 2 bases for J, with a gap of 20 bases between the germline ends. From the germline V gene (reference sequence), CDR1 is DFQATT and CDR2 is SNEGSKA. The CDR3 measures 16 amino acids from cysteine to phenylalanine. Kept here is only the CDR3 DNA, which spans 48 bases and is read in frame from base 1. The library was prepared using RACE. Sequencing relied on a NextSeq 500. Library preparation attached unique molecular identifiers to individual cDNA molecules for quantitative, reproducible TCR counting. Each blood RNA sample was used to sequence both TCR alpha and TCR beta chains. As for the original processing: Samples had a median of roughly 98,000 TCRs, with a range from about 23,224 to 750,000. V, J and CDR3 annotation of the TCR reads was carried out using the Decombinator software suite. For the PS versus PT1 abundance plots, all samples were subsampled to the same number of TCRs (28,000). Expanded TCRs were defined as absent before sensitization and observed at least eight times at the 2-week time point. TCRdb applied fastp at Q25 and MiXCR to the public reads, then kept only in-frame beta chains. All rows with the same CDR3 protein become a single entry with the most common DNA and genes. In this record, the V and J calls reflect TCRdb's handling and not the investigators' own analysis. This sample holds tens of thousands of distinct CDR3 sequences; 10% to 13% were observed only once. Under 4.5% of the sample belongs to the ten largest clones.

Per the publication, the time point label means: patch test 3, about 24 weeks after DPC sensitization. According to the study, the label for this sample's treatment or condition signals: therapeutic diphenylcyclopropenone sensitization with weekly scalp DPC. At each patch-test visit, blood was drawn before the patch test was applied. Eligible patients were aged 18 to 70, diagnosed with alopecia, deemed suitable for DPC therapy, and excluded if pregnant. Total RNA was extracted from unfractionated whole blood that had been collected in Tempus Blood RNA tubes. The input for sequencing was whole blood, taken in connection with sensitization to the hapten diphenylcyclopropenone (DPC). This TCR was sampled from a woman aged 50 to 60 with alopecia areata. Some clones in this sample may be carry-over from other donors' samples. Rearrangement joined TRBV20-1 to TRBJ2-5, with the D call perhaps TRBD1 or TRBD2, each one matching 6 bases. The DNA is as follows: TGCAGTGCTAACCCCGGGGGCGGGTTGAGTCAAGAGACCCAGTACTTC. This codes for CSANPGGGLSQETQYF.